This T cell receptor (beta chain) emerged from a study of blood T cell repertoires in COVID-19. Overall study context: Sites across the United States, Italy and Spain contributed samples from acute and convalescent COVID-19. PBMCs, B-cell-depleted T cells, or T cells provided the cDNA or gDNA that made up the material.

Under the authors' procedure: Nucleated cell number was recorded as an estimate derived from reference gene primer amplification. Sequenced by immunoSEQ multiplex PCR; TCRdb stores in-frame clones only, minus some. V and J calls plus clone size are reproduced from that table; the DNA served to infer D and trimming. The profile covers about 93,000 clones, with around four fifths appearing a single time and roughly 15% taken by the ten largest. Source material: peripheral blood. The clonotype was recovered from a human donor in a cohort sampled during active COVID-19.

CDR3 bases: TGTGCCAGCAGCTTACGGCTGGAGGCTGAAGCTTTCTTT. Encoded protein: CASSLRLEAEAFF. The rearrangement links TRBV7-8 to TRBJ1-1; D call uncertain. In germline, CDR1 is SGHVS, CDR2 FQNEAQ. Between the trimmed V and J ends, which lost 2 bases and 6 bases, there was a span of 10 bases. The CDR3 consists of 13 residues.